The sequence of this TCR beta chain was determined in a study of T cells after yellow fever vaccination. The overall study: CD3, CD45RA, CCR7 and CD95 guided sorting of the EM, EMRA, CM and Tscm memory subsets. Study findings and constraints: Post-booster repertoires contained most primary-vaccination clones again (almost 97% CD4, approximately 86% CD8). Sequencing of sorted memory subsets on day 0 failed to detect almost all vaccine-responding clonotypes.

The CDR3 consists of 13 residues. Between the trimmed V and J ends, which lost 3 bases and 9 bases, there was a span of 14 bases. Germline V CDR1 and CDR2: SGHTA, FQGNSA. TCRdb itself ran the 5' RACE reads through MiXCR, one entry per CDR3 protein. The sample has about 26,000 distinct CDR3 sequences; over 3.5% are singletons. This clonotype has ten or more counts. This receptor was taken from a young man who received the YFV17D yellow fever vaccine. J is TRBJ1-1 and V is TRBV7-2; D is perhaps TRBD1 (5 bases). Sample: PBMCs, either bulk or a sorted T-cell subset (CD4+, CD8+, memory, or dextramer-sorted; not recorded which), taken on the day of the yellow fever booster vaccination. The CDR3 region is CASSFGTARKAFF. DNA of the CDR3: TGTGCCAGCAGCTTCGGGACGGCCCGCAAAGCTTTCTTT.